The T cell receptor (beta chain) under discussion was sequenced for a study of radiotherapy plus CTLA-4 blockade in lung cancer. On the study more broadly: Among patients, about 20% showed objective responses, and approximately 29% had disease control. General study points: In blood, after radiotherapy plus ipilimumab, tumor-derived TCR clones expanded. Per reports, early blood T cell clone dynamics, plus interferon-beta, forecast response most strongly.

Ipilimumab CTLA-4 blockade and focal radiation were given to patients with chemo-refractory metastatic non-small-cell lung cancer. The germline V gene encodes CDR1 SGHTA and CDR2 FQGTGA. J gave up 1 base and V 3 bases, and 6 bases lay outside the gene matches. The CDR3 is made up of 16 amino acids. The sample holds one count of this clone. The antigen is unknown. Sequencing was performed with immunoSEQ multiplex PCR; in TCRdb, only in-frame clones are kept and a portion is missing. The sample carries some 110,000 clones, under 90% recorded once. V and J are TRBV7-3 and TRBJ2-5; the match to TRBD2 covers 9 bases. Sequencing used peripheral blood, obtained from a patient treated with radiotherapy plus ipilimumab. The TCR comes from a human donor with non-small cell lung cancer that progressed on radiotherapy plus ipilimumab. Some clones in this sample may be carry-over from other donors' samples. The CDR3 spells CASSFGNSGGQETQYF. The CDR3, as DNA: TGTGCCAGCAGCTTCGGTAATAGCGGGGGCCAAGAGACCCAGTACTTC.